This is a list of T cell receptor beta chains from one sample in a study of OX40 agonist ivuxolimab in advanced cancers. The table came from immunoSEQ multiplex PCR; TCRdb's copy has only in-frame clones and leaves some out. The sample carries under 90,000 clones, 90% recorded once. The material was CD4+ or CD8+ T cells sorted from blood, obtained in a trial of the OX40 agonist ivuxolimab. The receptors shown here come from an adult with an advanced solid tumor such as melanoma, head and neck, liver or kidney cancer. CDR3s include the opening cysteine and the closing phenylalanine or tryptophan. The order of the fields is clone size, J gene, V gene, D gene, CDR3 DNA, CDR3 protein. D genes are given only for firm matches. Size is stated for part of the rows, as once, few or many counts, or as a class when the clone is expanded.

clone size: -; J gene: TRBJ1-1; V gene: TRBV7-2; D gene: -; CDR3 DNA: TGTGCCAGCAGTCAAACCGGGACAAGGGTCGGAGCTTTCTTT; CDR3 protein: CASSQTGTRVGAFF
clone size: -; J gene: TRBJ2-1; V gene: TRBV9; D gene: -; CDR3 DNA: TGTGCCAGCAGCGTAGGAGAGGGGATTGGCGATGAGCAGTTCTTC; CDR3 protein: CASSVGEGIGDEQFF
clone size: -; J gene: TRBJ2-3; V gene: TRBV6-5; D gene: -; CDR3 DNA: TGTGCCAGCAGCCAGGGGACTACAGTATTAGATACGCAGTATTTT; CDR3 protein: CASSQGTTVLDTQYF
clone size: -; J gene: TRBJ1-6; V gene: TRBV30; D gene: -; CDR3 DNA: TGTGCCTGGAGTGTACTTGGCGGGGCGAGGAATTCACCCCTCCACTTT; CDR3 protein: CAWSVLGGARNSPLHF
clone size: -; J gene: TRBJ1-6; V gene: TRBV30; D gene: -; CDR3 DNA: TGTGCCTGGACCTTAGACAGGAAGTTTTACCACTTT; CDR3 protein: CAWTLDRKFYHF
clone size: -; J gene: TRBJ1-2; V gene: TRBV4-2; D gene: -; CDR3 DNA: TGTGCCAGCAGCTTGAGTGGTCAGGGGCTTGGCTACACCTTC; CDR3 protein: CASSLSGQGLGYTF
clone size: once; J gene: TRBJ2-3; V gene: TRBV7-2; D gene: -; CDR3 DNA: TGTGCCAGCAGCTTTCAACTCAGGGATGATACGCAGTATTTT; CDR3 protein: CASSFQLRDDTQYF
clone size: -; J gene: TRBJ1-1; V gene: TRBV5-1; D gene: -; CDR3 DNA: TGCGCCAGCCAGCTTGAGGGCGGACGCTTCGCCACTGAAGCTTTCTTT; CDR3 protein: CASQLEGGRFATEAFF
clone size: -; J gene: TRBJ2-3; V gene: TRBV19; D gene: -; CDR3 DNA: TGTGCCAGTAGTCCCAGGGGACCTTCAGATACGCAGTATTTT; CDR3 protein: CASSPRGPSDTQYF
clone size: -; J gene: TRBJ2-3; V gene: TRBV15; D gene: -; CDR3 DNA: TGTGCCACCAGCAGAGACGGTTTCGTTAGCACAGATACGCAGTATTTT; CDR3 protein: CATSRDGFVSTDTQYF
clone size: -; J gene: TRBJ1-1; V gene: TRBV6-6; D gene: -; CDR3 DNA: TGTGCCAGCAGTTACTCTACAGGGCGCCGGTACGAAGCTTTCTTT; CDR3 protein: CASSYSTGRRYEAFF
clone size: few; J gene: TRBJ2-7; V gene: TRBV5-4; D gene: TRBD1; CDR3 DNA: TGTGCCAGCAGCTTGGGGACAGGCCAGTCCTACGAGCAGTACTTC; CDR3 protein: CASSLGTGQSYEQYF
clone size: -; J gene: TRBJ2-2; V gene: TRBV28; D gene: -; CDR3 DNA: TGTGCCAGCAGTTTAAGGTCGTCCGTCGGGGAGCTGTTTTTT; CDR3 protein: CASSLRSSVGELFF
clone size: -; J gene: TRBJ1-2; V gene: TRBV29-1; D gene: -; CDR3 DNA: TGCAGCGTTCGCGGGGGTTATGGCTACACCTTC; CDR3 protein: CSVRGGYGYTF
clone size: -; J gene: TRBJ2-5; V gene: TRBV30; D gene: -; CDR3 DNA: TGTGCCTGGAGTGTAAAAGGGGGAGAGACCCAGTACTTC; CDR3 protein: CAWSVKGGETQYF
clone size: once; J gene: TRBJ1-5; V gene: TRBV29-1; D gene: -; CDR3 DNA: TGCAGCGTTTCATCGGAAAATCAGCCCCAGCATTTT; CDR3 protein: CSVSSENQPQHF
clone size: -; J gene: TRBJ2-1; V gene: TRBV11-3; D gene: -; CDR3 DNA: TGTGCCAGCAGCTTAAGTTACGGGGGCATTGGAGTCTACAATGAGCAGTTCTTC; CDR3 protein: CASSLSYGGIGVYNEQFF
clone size: -; J gene: TRBJ1-2; V gene: TRBV6-5; D gene: TRBD1; CDR3 DNA: TGTGCCAGCAGCCGGGACAGCCGTTATGGCTACACCTTC; CDR3 protein: CASSRDSRYGYTF
clone size: once; J gene: TRBJ2-5; V gene: TRBV28; D gene: -; CDR3 DNA: TGTGCCAGCAGCCCCCTCGGCTGGCAAGAGACCCAGTACTTC; CDR3 protein: CASSPLGWQETQYF
clone size: -; J gene: TRBJ2-6; V gene: TRBV5-4; D gene: TRBD1; CDR3 DNA: TGTGCCAGCGACAGGGGCGCTGGGGCCAACGTCCTGACTTTC; CDR3 protein: CASDRGAGANVLTF
clone size: -; J gene: TRBJ2-4; V gene: TRBV6-6; D gene: -; CDR3 DNA: TGTGCCAGCAGAGCTCCGGGTCTAGCCAAAAACATTCAGTACTTC; CDR3 protein: CASRAPGLAKNIQYF
clone size: -; J gene: TRBJ2-6; V gene: TRBV7-9; D gene: -; CDR3 DNA: TGTGCCAGCAGCCCCGTCTTATCTGGGGCCAACGTCCTGACTTTC; CDR3 protein: CASSPVLSGANVLTF
clone size: once; J gene: TRBJ2-3; V gene: TRBV19; D gene: TRBD1; CDR3 DNA: TGTGCCAGTAGTACGGGGACAGGTCGGGTAGATACGCAGTATTTT; CDR3 protein: CASSTGTGRVDTQYF
clone size: -; J gene: TRBJ1-1; V gene: TRBV6-1; D gene: TRBD1; CDR3 DNA: TGTGCCAGCACCCGAGACAGGGGGCAAGCTTTCTTT; CDR3 protein: CASTRDRGQAFF
clone size: -; J gene: TRBJ1-5; V gene: TRBV6-5; D gene: -; CDR3 DNA: TGTGCCAGCAGGGCGGGACACCTTAGCAATCAGCCCCAGCATTTT; CDR3 protein: CASRAGHLSNQPQHF
clone size: few; J gene: TRBJ1-1; V gene: TRBV7-2; D gene: TRBD1; CDR3 DNA: TGTGCCAGCAGCTTAAGGTCGGGGACAGGGGGCTTGAACACTGAAGCTTTCTTT; CDR3 protein: CASSLRSGTGGLNTEAFF
clone size: -; J gene: TRBJ1-5; V gene: TRBV6-1; D gene: TRBD1; CDR3 DNA: TGTGCCAGCAGTGTAAACAGGGGAGATCAGCCCCAGCATTTT; CDR3 protein: CASSVNRGDQPQHF
clone size: -; J gene: TRBJ2-1; V gene: TRBV25-1; D gene: -; CDR3 DNA: TGTGCCAGCAGTGAATTGGGGCACTACAATGAGCAGTTCTTC; CDR3 protein: CASSELGHYNEQFF
clone size: -; J gene: TRBJ2-1; V gene: TRBV6-6; D gene: TRBD1; CDR3 DNA: TGTGCCAGCAGTTACAACGTTCGGACAGGCGACAATGAGCAGTTCTTC; CDR3 protein: CASSYNVRTGDNEQFF
clone size: once; J gene: TRBJ2-2; V gene: TRBV6-5; D gene: TRBD1; CDR3 DNA: TGTGCCAGCAGTTCTCAGGGGGCGGGCACCGGGGAGCTGTTTTTT; CDR3 protein: CASSSQGAGTGELFF
clone size: -; J gene: TRBJ1-2; V gene: TRBV6-1; D gene: -; CDR3 DNA: TGTGCCAGCAGTTGGACGAGTGGCTACACCTTC; CDR3 protein: CASSWTSGYTF
clone size: medium-sized; J gene: TRBJ1-6; V gene: TRBV30; D gene: TRBD1; CDR3 DNA: TGTGCCTGGAGTGGCGGACAGGATAATTCACCCCTCCACTTT; CDR3 protein: CAWSGGQDNSPLHF
clone size: -; J gene: TRBJ1-2; V gene: TRBV5-5; D gene: TRBD1; CDR3 DNA: TGTGCCAGCAGCTGGGACAGTTCCTATGGCTACACCTTC; CDR3 protein: CASSWDSSYGYTF
clone size: -; J gene: TRBJ2-3; V gene: TRBV2; D gene: TRBD2; CDR3 DNA: TGTGCCAGCTCCGAAGGGATAGCGGGGGGTTCAGATACGCAGTATTTT; CDR3 protein: CASSEGIAGGSDTQYF
clone size: -; J gene: TRBJ2-1; V gene: TRBV9; D gene: TRBD1; CDR3 DNA: TGTGCCAGCAGCGTAGGACAGGGAACCTACAATGAGCAGTTCTTC; CDR3 protein: CASSVGQGTYNEQFF